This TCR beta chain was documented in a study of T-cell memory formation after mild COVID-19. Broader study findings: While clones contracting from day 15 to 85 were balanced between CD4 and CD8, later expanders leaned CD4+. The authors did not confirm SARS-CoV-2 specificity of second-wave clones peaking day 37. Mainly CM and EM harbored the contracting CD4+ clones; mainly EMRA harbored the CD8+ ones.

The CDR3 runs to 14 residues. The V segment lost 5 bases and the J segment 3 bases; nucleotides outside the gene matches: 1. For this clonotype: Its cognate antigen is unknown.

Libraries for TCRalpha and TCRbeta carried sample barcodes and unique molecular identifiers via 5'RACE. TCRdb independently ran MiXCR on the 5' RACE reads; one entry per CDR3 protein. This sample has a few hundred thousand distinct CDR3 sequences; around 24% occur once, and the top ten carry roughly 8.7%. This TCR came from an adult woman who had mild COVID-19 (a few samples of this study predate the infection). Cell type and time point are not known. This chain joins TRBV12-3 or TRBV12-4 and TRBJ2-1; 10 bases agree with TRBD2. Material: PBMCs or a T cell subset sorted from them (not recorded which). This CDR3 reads CASSASGGYNEQFF. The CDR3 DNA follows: TGTGCCAGCAGTGCTAGCGGGGGCTACAATGAGCAGTTCTTC.